This T cell receptor beta chain was obtained from a study of cytomegalovirus exposure and HLA in healthy donors. Study-wide findings and caveats: Most of the TCR beta V segments (in an earlier analysis) were productive either about 87% or about 30% of the time. Some public TCRs appeared in many individuals, while most sequences were rare. Associated with cytomegalovirus, according to the listing, were fewer than 200 TCR beta chains.

Per the germline V gene, CDR1 is LNHDA and CDR2 is SQIVND (reference sequence). V lost 6 bases, J lost 9 bases, and 18 bases lay in between. There are 14 residues in the CDR3. On this clone itself: Its antigen is unidentified.

The PCR was carried out with 60 Vbeta primers and 13 Jbeta primers. TCRdb's copy holds only in-frame clones and misses some; the assay was immunoSEQ multiplex PCR. The sample yields 65,000 to 90,000 clones, almost 85% seen once. The receptor comes from a man between 18 and 29 years old in good health and CMV-seronegative. Specimen: PBMCs. This rearrangement joins TRBV19 to TRBJ1-5, with D hard to call. CDR3 residues: CASREGTSRVPQHF. CDR3 in DNA: TGTGCCAGTAGGGAGGGCACTAGTAGAGTGCCCCAGCATTTT.